This T cell receptor beta chain came from a study of T cell changes during pregnancy in multiple sclerosis. Some clones are missing from TCRdb's copy, which holds only in-frame ones; the method was immunoSEQ multiplex PCR. The sample records about 59,000 clones, about 94% being singletons. The V gene lost 4 bases and the J gene lost 9 bases, with 16 bases spanning the gap. CDR3 length equals 14 residues. The germline gives CDR1 LNHDA, CDR2 SQIVND (reference sequence). Sequencing used CD4+ T cells from peripheral blood mononuclear cells, obtained before pregnancy. This receptor was identified in a female donor with multiple sclerosis, enrolled in a pregnancy study. The chain is built from TRBV19 and TRBJ1-5; a weak D match, TRBD1 (6 bases). As DNA, the CDR3 is TGTGCCAGTAGTACTCGACAGGCCGCGGGGCCCCAGCATTTT. It encodes CASSTRQAAGPQHF.